Detailed here is one TCR beta chain. This CDR3 comprises 12 residues. J was trimmed by 14 bases and V by 5 bases; bases with no gene match: 8. The germline CDR1 and CDR2 sequences are WNHNN and SYGVQD (reference sequence). The data stem from a study of T cell changes during pregnancy in multiple sclerosis. Here immunoSEQ multiplex PCR was the method, and the copy in TCRdb shows in-frame clones only, minus some. Among 40,000 to 55,000 clones listed, around 92% were seen once. The sequenced sample was peripheral blood. This sequence originates from a female donor with multiple sclerosis, enrolled in a pregnancy study. The chain recombines TRBV10-1 with TRBJ2-1, with 8 bases aligning to TRBD2. The CDR3 is CASSTSGRGKFF. CDR3 DNA: TGCGCCAGCAGTACGAGCGGGAGAGGGAAGTTCTTC.